This T cell receptor (beta chain) was sequenced in a study of shared clonotypes between healthy human individuals. Study-wide results and limits: Few donors restricted represented genetic and exposure-history diversity.

With respect to this clone: The antigen is undetermined.

Replicate PCRs run on sorted subsets employed 200 ng DNA, around 27,000 T cell genomes. The method was immunoSEQ multiplex PCR; TCRdb's version includes in-frame clones alone and lacks a portion of them. Of some 2,100,000 clones listed, roughly 95% are singletons. With 6 bases removed from V and 11 bases from J, the gap between germline ends came to 16 bases. The CDR3 runs 11 residues. Germline CDR1 and CDR2: SQVTM and ANQGSEA. The chain links TRBV29-1 to TRBJ1-1, with unresolved D. Source material: naive CD4+ T cells sorted from blood. Subset noted: CD45RA+ positively selected. This receptor was taken from a man between 18 and 29 years old in good health. The CDR3 DNA reads as TGCAGCGTGGGTATGAACACTGGGGCTTTCTTT. This translates into CSVGMNTGAFF.